The 10 T cell receptor beta chains in this list originate from one sample, sequenced in a study of blood T cells in healthy people across ages. Sample-barcoded 5' priming and a J-beta primer mix drove a second PCR of roughly 7 to 11 cycles. TCRdb re-called the 5' RACE reads with MiXCR, one entry per CDR3 protein. The sample gives 650,000 to 1,000,000 distinct CDR3 sequences, 46% of which show up once; 15% to 20% is in the top ten. Sequenced material: blood. Receptor source: a man older than 75 in good health.

The chain couples TRBV20-1 to TRBJ2-1; D is uncertain. This CDR3 comprises 13 residues. V was pared by 0 bases and J by 6 bases, with 9 bases between. Germline values: CDR1 DFQATT, CDR2 SNEGSKA (reference sequence). The CDR3 DNA sequence: TGCAGTGCTAGAGATCTCAGAGGCAATGAGCAGTTCTTC. Translating it yields CSARDLRGNEQFF.

The chain has TRBV5-6 and TRBJ2-2; the D gene could be TRBD1 or TRBD2 (7 bases each). The V gene's germline CDR1 is SGHDT and CDR2 YYEEEE. CDR3 length: 17 amino acids. With 3 bases removed from V and 0 bases from J, the gap between germline ends came to 15 bases. CDR3 sequence (DNA): TGTGCCAGCAGCTACCGACAGGGAGGGCCGAACACCGGGGAGCTGTTTTTT. It yields the protein CASSYRQGGPNTGELFF.

There are a few counts of this clonotype. The chain carries TRBV12-3 or TRBV12-4 and TRBJ1-4, with 7 bases identical to TRBD1. This CDR3 region has 16 residues. Trimming took 0 bases from V and 7 from J; bases not matched to a gene: 8. The CDR3 bases are TGTGCCAGCAGTTTAGCTGAGACAGGGCTCGGTGAAAAACTGTTTTTT. As protein: CASSLAETGLGEKLFF.

The rearrangement uses TRBV15 and TRBJ2-4, with TRBD2 matching 11 bases. V trimming: 2 bases; J trimming: 6 bases; junction bases outside the gene matches: 3. The CDR3 spans 15 residues. Looked up from germline, CDR1 is LNHNV and CDR2 is YYDKDF (reference sequence). The CDR3 DNA sequence: TGTGCCACCAGCAGACCCGGGACTAGCGGAAACATTCAGTACTTC. This gives the protein CATSRPGTSGNIQYF.

This clonotype was picked up many times. This chain connects TRBV28 to TRBJ2-6, with TRBD2 as a possible D gene (6 bases). The CDR3 consists of 16 residues. CDR1 is MDHEN, CDR2 SYDVKM, per germline. Trimming left V 6 bases short and J 2 bases short, with 14 bases between. CDR3 loop: CASRKGLTAGANVLTF. In nucleotides, the CDR3 is TGTGCCAGCAGAAAGGGACTGACTGCTGGGGCCAACGTCCTGACTTTC.

CDR3 bases: TGTGCCAGCAGCCAAGAAGGACTAGCGGGCACGTTCGGCCGGGAGCTGTTTTTT. This sequence encodes CASSQEGLAGTFGRELFF. V is TRBV3-1 and J is TRBJ2-2; TRBD2 aligns across 11 bases. Losses at the gene ends were 0 bases for V and 9 bases for J; bases not matched to a gene: 12. The CDR3 loop spans 18 amino acids. Germline V gene sequence: CDR1 LGHDT, CDR2 YNNKEL (reference sequence).

The chain has TRBV28 and TRBJ1-4, with D possibly matching TRBD1 (5 bases). This CDR3 region has 16 residues. From germline, CDR1 is MDHEN and CDR2 SYDVKM. The ends were cut back, 5 bases at V and 5 bases at J, with 18 bases in the middle. The CDR3: CASSGNTGTGNEKLFF. The CDR3 bases are TGTGCCAGCAGTGGGAATACCGGGACGGGGAATGAAAAACTGTTTTTT.

This clonotype was detected only a few times. The chain couples TRBV5-1 to TRBJ2-5; 10 bases are a match to TRBD1. V gave up 4 bases and J gave up 4 bases; unmatched junction bases: 7. CDR1 and CDR2 (germline): SGHRS, YFSETQ. This CDR3 spans 15 amino acids. The CDR3 region is CASSRPGQGRETQYF. DNA for the CDR3: TGCGCCAGCAGCAGACCGGGACAGGGGAGAGAGACCCAGTACTTC.

V gene TRBV7-2 combines with J gene TRBJ2-3, with 9 bases fitting TRBD2. Germline V gives CDR1 SGHTA, CDR2 FQGNSA. The V segment lost 7 bases and the J segment 5 bases; nucleotides outside the gene matches: 10. The CDR3 runs to 15 residues. DNA for the CDR3: TGTGCCAGCACCCCTGTAGCGGGAGCTGGAGATACGCAGTATTTT. Translation: CASTPVAGAGDTQYF.

This clonotype was observed a handful of times. This may arise from a read error, as a much more abundant clone is one base away. J is TRBJ2-7 and V is TRBV6-2 or TRBV6-3, with unresolved D. The CDR3 is 12 amino acids. Germline values: CDR1 MNHEY, CDR2 SVGEGT. The germline V and J ends were trimmed by 4 bases and 6 bases, with 10 bases remaining between them. In DNA form, the CDR3 reads TGTGCCAGCAGTTGCTCGTCCCTCGAGCAGTACTTC. It specifies CASSCSSLEQYF.